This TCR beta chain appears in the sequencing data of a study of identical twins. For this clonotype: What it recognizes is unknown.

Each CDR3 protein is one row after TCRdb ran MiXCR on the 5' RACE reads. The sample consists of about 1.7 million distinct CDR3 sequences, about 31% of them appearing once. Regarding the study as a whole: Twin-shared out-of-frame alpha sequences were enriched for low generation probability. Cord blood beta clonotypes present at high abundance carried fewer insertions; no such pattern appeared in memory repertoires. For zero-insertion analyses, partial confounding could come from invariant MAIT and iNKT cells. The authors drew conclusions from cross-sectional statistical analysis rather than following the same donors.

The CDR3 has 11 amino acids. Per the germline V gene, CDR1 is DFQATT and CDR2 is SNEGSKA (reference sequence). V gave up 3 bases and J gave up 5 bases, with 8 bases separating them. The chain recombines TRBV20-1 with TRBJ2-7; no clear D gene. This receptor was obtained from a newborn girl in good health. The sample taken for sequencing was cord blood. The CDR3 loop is CSASQPNEQYF. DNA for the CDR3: TGCAGTGCTAGCCAGCCTAACGAGCAGTACTTC.